These 32 T cell receptor beta chains originate from one sample sequenced in a study of CD8+ T cells in alopecia areata. The treatment: oral pan-JAK inhibitor, 5-10 mg twice daily. As the sequencing template, cDNA was produced by extracting RNA and reverse transcribing it. Assay: immunoSEQ multiplex PCR; the TCRdb copy retains only in-frame clones and omits some. The sample shows about 74,000 clones, over 25% of them seen only once. Sequenced material: CD8+ T cells sorted from blood, taken at week 4, from a patient treated with tofacitinib. The receptors were sampled from a human donor with alopecia areata.

This clone has a handful of counts. The J gene is TRBJ2-7, the V gene TRBV29-1; 9 bases line up with TRBD2. Trimming at V came to 5 bases and at J to 4 bases, leaving 3 bases not matched to a gene. The germline V gene encodes CDR1 SQVTM and CDR2 ANQGSEA. The CDR3 runs to 12 residues. CDR3: CSVLSGSYEQYF. The CDR3 DNA reads TGCAGCGTTCTTAGCGGGAGTTACGAGCAGTACTTC.

This clone was seen a few times. V and J are TRBV29-1 and TRBJ2-1; D is unresolved. The CDR3 runs to 11 residues. The germline gives CDR1 SQVTM, CDR2 ANQGSEA. The V and J ends lost 3 bases and 5 bases respectively, with 5 bases between them. This chain's CDR3 is CSVDGHNEQFF. Here the CDR3 DNA reads TGCAGCGTTGACGGCCACAATGAGCAGTTCTTC.

With respect to this clone: Other DNA sequences within the sample encode an identical CDR3. J is TRBJ1-1 and V is TRBV29-1, with D possibly TRBD1 on 6 matching bases. Germline V CDR1 and CDR2: SQVTM, ANQGSEA. V gave up 6 bases and J gave up 5 bases, with 10 bases separating them. This CDR3 comprises 11 residues. This CDR3 reads CSVRGGTEAFF. Written as DNA, the CDR3 is TGCAGCGTCAGGGGAGGTACTGAAGCTTTCTTT.

The chain joins TRBV15 to TRBJ2-5; D is perhaps TRBD1 (5 bases). With the DNA end fitting TRBJ2-7 better, the J assignment may be wrong. The CDR3 spans 13 residues. Germline V gives CDR1 LNHNV, CDR2 YYDKDF (reference sequence). The CDR3: CATRPAGFYEQYF. CDR3 in DNA: TGTGCCACCCGTCCGGCAGGGTTCTACGAGCAGTACTTC.

The CDR3 loop reads CSVARGQNQPQHF. CDR3 sequence (DNA): TGCAGCGTTGCAAGGGGGCAAAATCAGCCCCAGCATTTT. The gene calls are TRBV29-1 and TRBJ1-5, with 7 nucleotides matching TRBD1. V shed 4 bases, J shed 4 bases, and the junction held 4 bases outside the gene matches. The length of the CDR3 is 13 residues. Germline loops: CDR1 SQVTM, CDR2 ANQGSEA.

This sequence joins TRBV7-9 and TRBJ2-1, with D perhaps given as TRBD1 or TRBD2 (5 bases each). Per the germline V gene, CDR1 is SEHNR and CDR2 is FQNEAQ (reference sequence). The CDR3 runs to 13 residues. The V end was cut by 4 bases, the J end by 6 bases, with 10 bases between. DNA of the CDR3: TGTGCCAGCAGCTCGGGACCGGCCAATGAGCAGTTCTTC. The encoded protein is CASSSGPANEQFF.

V usage is TRBV29-1 and J usage is TRBJ2-5, with a possible D match to TRBD1 (6 bases). The V end lost 0 bases, the J end lost 5 bases, and 16 bases lay between the germline ends. The germline CDR1 and CDR2 sequences are SQVTM and ANQGSEA. The CDR3 consists of 15 residues. The CDR3 sequence: CSVEDSQGRRETQYF. CDR3 nucleotide sequence: TGCAGCGTTGAAGATTCGCAGGGGCGAAGGGAGACCCAGTACTTC. Drawing the rest from reference TRBV29-1 and TRBJ2-5, the complete variable domain is SAVISQKPSRDICQRGTSLTIQCQVDSQVTMMFWYRQQPGQSLTLIATANQGSEATYESGFVIDKFPISRPNLTFSTLTVSNMSPEDSSIYLCSVEDSQGRRETQYFGPGTRLLVL.

This clone was seen more than once but under ten times. The rearrangement links TRBV5-1 to TRBJ2-3; the D is unclear. The germline gives CDR1 SGHRS, CDR2 YFSETQ. This CDR3 spans 15 amino acids. Trimming took 1 base from V and 5 from J, leaving 14 bases between them. The CDR3 DNA sequence: TGCGCCAGCAGCTTGTATTACTCTAACGGAGATACGCAGTATTTT. Translated, it gives CASSLYYSNGDTQYF.

The V and J genes are TRBV7-9 and TRBJ1-2; D is uncertain. The CDR3 runs 15 residues. The germline V gene encodes CDR1 SEHNR and CDR2 FQNEAQ (reference sequence). Trimming pared 7 bases from V and 0 bases from J, leaving 15 bases between. CDR3 protein: CASTLGPASNYGYTF. In DNA form, the CDR3 reads TGTGCCAGCACCCTAGGCCCAGCGTCTAACTATGGCTACACCTTC.

This clone has only a few counts. The chain uses TRBV4-1 and TRBJ2-1; D may be TRBD1 (6 bases). The CDR3 loop spans 13 amino acids. Trimming took 0 bases from V and 6 from J, leaving 6 bases between them. Germline loops: CDR1 MGHRA, CDR2 YSYEKL. The CDR3 loop reads CASSQEQGNEQFF. Here the CDR3 DNA reads TGCGCCAGCAGCCAAGAACAGGGCAATGAGCAGTTCTTC.

In its sample, this clone was seen a few times. The genes are TRBV30 and TRBJ2-7, with D possibly being TRBD2 (6 bases). Germline CDR1 reads GTSNPN; CDR2 reads SVGIG (reference sequence). There are 13 residues in the CDR3. With 0 bases removed from V and 3 bases from J, the gap between germline ends came to 9 bases. The chain's CDR3 is CAWSVGGDYEQYF. DNA of the CDR3: TGTGCCTGGAGTGTGGGCGGGGACTACGAGCAGTACTTC.

The chain recombines TRBV5-1 with TRBJ2-1; 10 bases map to TRBD2. Germline CDR1 reads SGHRS; CDR2 reads YFSETQ. V shed 0 bases, J shed 3 bases, and the junction held 3 bases outside the gene matches. This CDR3 has 16 residues. The CDR3 sequence is CASSLGAGGIYNEQFF. Here the CDR3 DNA reads TGCGCCAGCAGCTTGGGAGCGGGAGGGATCTACAATGAGCAGTTCTTC.

This chain links TRBV11-2 with TRBJ2-7; TRBD2 aligns across 9 bases. The CDR3 runs 17 residues. After removal of 0 bases from V and 3 bases from J, the junction contained 9 bases not matched to a gene. CDR1 is SGHAT and CDR2 is FQNNGV in the germline V gene. CDR3 loop: CASSLDTAGGDYYEQYF. For the CDR3, the DNA is TGTGCCAGCAGCTTAGATACTGCGGGAGGGGACTACTACGAGCAGTACTTC.

The chain is built from TRBV25-1 and TRBJ2-2; D is undetermined. V was pared by 10 bases and J by 4 bases, with 4 bases between. The CDR3 is 10 residues long. Germline CDR1 and CDR2: MGHDK and SYGVNS. CDR3 residues: CATLTGELFF. In nucleotides, the CDR3 is TGTGCCACCCTCACCGGGGAGCTGTTTTTT.

Only a few counts were recorded for this clone. The rearrangement joins TRBV4-3 to TRBJ1-4; the match to TRBD1 covers 9 bases. Germline trimming cut 4 bases from V and 5 bases from J; bases unmatched to any gene: 8. Germline V gene lookup returns CDR1 LGHNA and CDR2 YSLEER. There are 16 residues in the CDR3. The CDR3 DNA reads TGCGCCAGCAGCCCCAATACCGGGACAGGGAATGAAAAACTGTTTTTT. This translates into CASSPNTGTGNEKLFF.

This clone has a handful of counts. The V and J genes are TRBV4-1 and TRBJ2-7; the D is unclear. V lost 0 bases, J lost 2 bases, and 14 bases lay in between. Germline V gives CDR1 MGHRA, CDR2 YSYEKL. The CDR3 spans 16 residues. CDR3 DNA: TGCGCCAGCAGCCAAGATACGGCAGAATTAACCTACGAGCAGTACTTC. Encoded protein: CASSQDTAELTYEQYF.

This chain joins TRBV27 and TRBJ2-2; 7 bases match TRBD1. J was trimmed by 8 bases and V by 4 bases; bases with no gene match: 1. CDR3 size: 12 residues. CDR1 MNHEY and CDR2 SMNVEV come from the germline V gene (reference sequence). The CDR3 reads CASSSQGGELFF. CDR3 nucleotide sequence: TGTGCCAGCAGTTCACAGGGGGGGGAGCTGTTTTTT.

This clone was recorded many times. This sample includes further DNA sequences coding for the same CDR3. This chain connects TRBV5-1 to TRBJ2-7, with TRBD2 as a possible D gene (5 bases). The V gene's germline CDR1 is SGHRS and CDR2 YFSETQ. This CDR3 is 15 amino acids long. Trimming left V 1 base short and J 3 bases short, with 14 bases between. CDR3 sequence (DNA): TGCGCCAGCAGCTTGACTGCGGGTGGTGGCTACGAGCAGTACTTC. As protein: CASSLTAGGGYEQYF. The full variable domain, with the rest looked up from reference TRBV5-1 and TRBJ2-7, is KAGVTQTPRYLIKTRGQQVTLSCSPISGHRSVSWYQQTPGQGLQFLFEYFSETQRNKGNFPGRFSGRQFSNSRSEMNVSTLELGDSALYLCASSLTAGGGYEQYFGPGTRLTVT.

This clone was found a few times. The junction departs from the called germline gene at one end, perhaps through a read error. In DNA form, the CDR3 reads TGTGCCAGCACCTTAAGGCAAAGACCGGGGGAGCAGTACTTC. Amino acids: CASTLRQRPGEQYF. The chain is built from TRBV13 and TRBJ2-7; D might be TRBD2 (5 bases). Germline values: CDR1 PRHDT, CDR2 FYEKMQ (reference sequence). The CDR3 runs to 14 residues.

The J gene is TRBJ2-7, the V gene TRBV6-6; D might be TRBD1 or TRBD2, each matching 5 bases. Trimming pared 2 bases from V and 2 bases from J, leaving 13 bases between. Per the germline V gene, CDR1 is MNHNY and CDR2 is SVGAGI (reference sequence). CDR3 length equals 15 residues. The CDR3 DNA is TGTGCCAGCAGTTACCCCCGGGACCAACCCTACGAGCAGTACTTC. Encoded protein: CASSYPRDQPYEQYF.

The genes are TRBV29-1 and TRBJ2-7, with TRBD2 as a possible D gene (5 bases). V lost 3 bases, J lost 0 bases, and 9 bases lay in between. The length of the CDR3 is 13 residues. Germline V gene lookup returns CDR1 SQVTM and CDR2 ANQGSEA. The DNA of the CDR3 is TGCAGCGTTGAGGGGAGTCCCTCCTACGAGCAGTACTTC. This sequence encodes CSVEGSPSYEQYF.

This clone was counted between two and nine times. This chain joins TRBV7-8 and TRBJ2-1, with D perhaps TRBD1 (6 bases). The V gene lost 3 bases and the J gene lost 4 bases, with 10 bases spanning the gap. Germline lookup yields CDR1 SGHVS and CDR2 FQNEAQ. This CDR3 contains 14 residues. CDR3 in amino acids: CASSLKDRYNEQFF. The CDR3 coding sequence is TGTGCCAGCAGCTTGAAGGACAGATACAATGAGCAGTTCTTC.

This clone was recorded a few times. This chain joins TRBV7-2 and TRBJ1-1; unclear D gene. Germline V gene lookup returns CDR1 SGHTA and CDR2 FQGNSA. Trimming pared 4 bases from V and 7 bases from J, leaving 10 bases between. This CDR3 has 12 residues. This CDR3 reads CASSYGRNEAFF. The CDR3 DNA follows: TGTGCCAGCAGCTACGGACGGAATGAAGCTTTCTTT.

This clone was counted a few times. The rearrangement uses TRBV2 and TRBJ2-1; D is possibly TRBD1 or TRBD2 (6 bases each). The CDR3 sequence is 16 residues long. V gave up 10 bases and J gave up 0 bases, with 19 bases separating them. Germline CDR1 is SNHLY and CDR2 is FYNNEI. CDR3 region: CATTRREGGSYNEQFF. The DNA of the CDR3 is TGTGCCACCACGAGGAGGGAAGGGGGCTCCTACAATGAGCAGTTCTTC.

There are a few counts of this clone. The genes are TRBV29-1 and TRBJ1-2, with D tentatively TRBD1 (5 bases). The V end was cut by 1 base, the J end by 3 bases, with 9 bases between. In germline, CDR1 is SQVTM, CDR2 ANQGSEA. The CDR3 is made up of 13 amino acids. CDR3 protein: CSVEGREDYGYTF. The CDR3 nucleotides read TGCAGCGTTGAAGGCAGGGAGGACTATGGCTACACCTTC.

The chain carries TRBV6-5 and TRBJ2-7, with 7 bases lining up with TRBD2. Germline V gene lookup returns CDR1 MNHEY and CDR2 SVGAGI. J gave up 3 bases and V 1 base, and 6 bases lay outside the gene matches. The CDR3 sequence is 15 residues long. This CDR3 is CASSYFGGSNYEQYF. Written as DNA, the CDR3 is TGTGCCAGCAGTTACTTCGGCGGGAGTAACTACGAGCAGTACTTC.

The chain couples TRBV29-1 to TRBJ2-7; no clear D. The V gene's germline CDR1 is SQVTM and CDR2 ANQGSEA. V lost 3 bases to trimming and J lost 2 bases, with 8 bases between them. The CDR3 runs 12 residues. CDR3: CSVESGPYEQYF. CDR3 coding DNA: TGCAGCGTTGAGTCTGGACCCTACGAGCAGTACTTC.

The chain combines TRBV14 with TRBJ1-2; D is unclear. The V and J ends lost 8 bases and 1 base respectively, with 8 bases between them. Germline CDR1 is SGHDN and CDR2 is FVKESK. The CDR3 totals 12 residues. The CDR3, as DNA: TGTGCCAGCGGCAGCTTTAACTATGGCTACACCTTC. This encodes CASGSFNYGYTF. The complete variable domain, with remaining parts taken from reference TRBV14 and TRBJ1-2, reads EAGVTQFPSHSVIEKGQTVTLRCDPISGHDNLYWYRRVMGKEIKFLLHFVKESKQDESGMPNNRFLAERTGGTYSTLKVQPAELEDSGVYFCASGSFNYGYTFGSGTRLTVV.

The chain has TRBV15 and TRBJ2-2; D not certain. Germline CDR1 is LNHNV and CDR2 is YYDKDF (reference sequence). The V and J ends lost 3 bases and 2 bases respectively, with 4 bases between them. The CDR3 is made up of 13 amino acids. The CDR3 region has the DNA TGTGCCACCAGCAGGTACAACACCGGGGAGCTGTTTTTT. Translation gives CATSRYNTGELFF.

The table lists this clone with many counts. This chain joins TRBV6-6 and TRBJ2-1, with D uncertain. In germline, CDR1 is MNHNY, CDR2 SVGAGI (reference sequence). This CDR3 has 15 residues. V shed 7 bases and J shed 0 bases, with 13 bases lying between them. The CDR3 sequence: CASTIGLSSYNEQFF. Here the CDR3 DNA reads TGTGCCAGCACCATAGGGCTGAGCTCCTACAATGAGCAGTTCTTC.

The chain couples TRBV2 to TRBJ2-7; 7 bases are a match to TRBD2. V lost 6 bases and J lost 6; bases outside the gene matches: 2. This CDR3 spans 11 amino acids. The V gene's germline CDR1 is SNHLY and CDR2 FYNNEI. The CDR3 region is CASRGGSEQYF. Written as DNA, the CDR3 is TGTGCCAGCAGGGGAGGGAGCGAGCAGTACTTC.

This clone has just a few counts. This rearrangement joins TRBV27 to TRBJ2-2, with TRBD2 matching 7 bases. With 3 bases clipped from V and 4 bases from J, the junction kept 14 bases outside the gene matches. The CDR3 length is 18 residues. The V gene's germline CDR1 is MNHEY and CDR2 SMNVEV (reference sequence). This CDR3 reads CASSFTPGRERLTGELFF. CDR3 nucleotide sequence: TGTGCCAGCAGTTTTACCCCGGGGCGGGAGAGGCTCACCGGGGAGCTGTTTTTT.